This T cell receptor (beta chain) appears in the sequencing data of a study of control samples from healthy donors and cancer patients. Profiled with immunoSEQ multiplex PCR; TCRdb holds only in-frame clones, not every one. Of approximately 54,000 clones in the sample, 85% to 90% were seen once. The CDR3 is made up of 16 amino acids. J gave up 0 bases and V 7 bases, and 6 bases lay outside the gene matches. CDR1 and CDR2 (germline): LNHDA, SQIVND (reference sequence). This TCR was sampled from a man aged 50-59 years with head and neck cancer. The sample taken for sequencing was PBMCs. The gene calls are TRBV19 and TRBJ2-1, with 10 positions matching TRBD2. The CDR3 sequence is CASTPAGGASYNEQFF. The CDR3 DNA reads TGTGCCAGTACCCCAGCGGGGGGGGCCTCCTACAATGAGCAGTTCTTC.